This is a list of T cell receptor beta chains from one sample in a study of OX40 agonist ivuxolimab in advanced cancers. Repertoires were generated with immunoSEQ multiplex PCR, while TCRdb's copy carries only in-frame clones and drops some. The sample lists 83,000 or so clones, around 84% occurring once. Sequences were derived from CD4+ or CD8+ T cells sorted from blood, sampled in a trial of the OX40 agonist ivuxolimab. These receptors all stem from an adult with an advanced solid tumor such as melanoma, head and neck, liver or kidney cancer. Both conserved end residues are part of each CDR3.

TRBJ2-1 TRBV6-6 CASKPGLARANEQFF
TRBJ1-6 TRBV11-3 CASSLDQAGSSYNSPLHF
TRBJ2-3 TRBV20-1 CSADRTDTQYF
TRBJ2-2 TRBV18 CASSPQGLAGVTSNTGELFF
TRBJ1-2 TRBV7-2 CASSPGGRANYGYTF
TRBJ2-6 TRBV19 CASRLQTRSGANVLTF
TRBJ1-6 TRBV6-1 CASKGTGESPLHF
TRBJ1-1 TRBV6-6 CASTPSTVNTEAFF
TRBJ1-2 TRBV7-3 CASSVGSANYGYTF
TRBJ1-2 TRBV21-1 CASSRAGLPLSNYGYTF
TRBJ1-2 TRBV4-2 CASSQDYGYTF
TRBJ1-1 TRBV5-1 CASSLPGGTEAFF
TRBJ1-2 TRBV30 CASSVEPGPRMGANYGYTF
TRBJ1-2 TRBV21-1 CASSIIRARLDGYTF